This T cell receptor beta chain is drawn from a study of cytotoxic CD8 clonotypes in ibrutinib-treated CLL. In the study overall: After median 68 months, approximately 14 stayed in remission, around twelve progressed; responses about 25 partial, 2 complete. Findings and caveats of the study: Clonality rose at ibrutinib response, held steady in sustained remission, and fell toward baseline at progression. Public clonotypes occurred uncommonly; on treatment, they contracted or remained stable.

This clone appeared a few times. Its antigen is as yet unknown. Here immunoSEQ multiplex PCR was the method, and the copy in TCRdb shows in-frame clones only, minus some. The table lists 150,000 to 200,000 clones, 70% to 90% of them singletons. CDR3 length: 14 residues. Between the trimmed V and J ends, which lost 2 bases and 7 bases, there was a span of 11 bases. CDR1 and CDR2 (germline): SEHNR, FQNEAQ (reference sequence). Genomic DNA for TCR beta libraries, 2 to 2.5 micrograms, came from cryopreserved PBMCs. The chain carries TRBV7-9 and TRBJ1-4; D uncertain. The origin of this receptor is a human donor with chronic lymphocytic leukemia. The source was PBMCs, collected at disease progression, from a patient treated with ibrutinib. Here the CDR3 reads CASSLIATTEKLFF. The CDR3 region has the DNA TGTGCCAGCAGCTTAATTGCGACAACTGAAAAACTGTTTTTT.